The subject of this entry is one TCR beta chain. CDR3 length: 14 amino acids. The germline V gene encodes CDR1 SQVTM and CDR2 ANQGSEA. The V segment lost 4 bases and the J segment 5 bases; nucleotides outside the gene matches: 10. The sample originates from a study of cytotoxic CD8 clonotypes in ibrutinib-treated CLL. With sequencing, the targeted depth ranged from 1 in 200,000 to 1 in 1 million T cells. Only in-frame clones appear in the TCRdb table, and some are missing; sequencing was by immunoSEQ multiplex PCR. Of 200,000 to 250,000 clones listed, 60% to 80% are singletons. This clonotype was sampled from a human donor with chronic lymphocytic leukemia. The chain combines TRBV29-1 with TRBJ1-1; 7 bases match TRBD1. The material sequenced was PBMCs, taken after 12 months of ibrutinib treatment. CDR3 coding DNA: TGCAGCGTTGCGGGGACAGTAAGTTGGACTGAAGCTTTCTTT. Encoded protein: CSVAGTVSWTEAFF.